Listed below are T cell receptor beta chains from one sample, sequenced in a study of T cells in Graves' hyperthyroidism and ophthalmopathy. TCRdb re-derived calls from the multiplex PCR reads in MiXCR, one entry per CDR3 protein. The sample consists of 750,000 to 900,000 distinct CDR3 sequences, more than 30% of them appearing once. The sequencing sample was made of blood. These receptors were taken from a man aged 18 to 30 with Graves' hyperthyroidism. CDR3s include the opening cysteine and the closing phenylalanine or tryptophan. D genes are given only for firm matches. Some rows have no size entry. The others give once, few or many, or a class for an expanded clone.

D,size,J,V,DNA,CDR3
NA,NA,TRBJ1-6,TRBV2,TGTGCCAGCAGCCAAGAGAACGAGGACTCACCCCTCCACTTT,CASSQENEDSPLHF
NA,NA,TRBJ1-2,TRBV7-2,TGTGCCAGCAGCTTAGGCGCGGGAAATGACTATGGCTACACCTTC,CASSLGAGNDYGYTF
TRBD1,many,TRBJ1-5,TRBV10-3,TGTGCCATCAGTGAGGAGGGGGCCAGCAATCAGCCCCAGCATTTT,CAISEEGASNQPQHF
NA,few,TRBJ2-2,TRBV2,TGTGCCAGCAAGGCGCGTACTGCGAACACCGGGGAGCTGTTTTTT,CASKARTANTGELFF
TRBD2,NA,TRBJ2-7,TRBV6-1,TGTGCCAGCAGTGAATATGCGAGCGGGAGCTCTCAGCAGTACTTC,CASSEYASGSSQQYF
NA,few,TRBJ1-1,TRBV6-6,TGTGCCAGCAGTCCCGGGACGCCAAATGAAGCTTTCTTT,CASSPGTPNEAFF
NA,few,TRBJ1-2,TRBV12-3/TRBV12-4,TGTGCCAGCAGTTTAACTGATACTAACTATGGCTACACCTTC,CASSLTDTNYGYTF
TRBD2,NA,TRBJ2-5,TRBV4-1,TGCGCCAGCAGCCGACTAGCCATACGGGAGACCCAGTACTTC,CASSRLAIRETQYF
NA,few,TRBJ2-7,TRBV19,TGTGCCAGTAGTTATTACGACGAGCAGTACTTC,CASSYYDEQYF
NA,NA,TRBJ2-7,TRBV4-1,TGCGCCAGCAGCCAATCCCCCGTGGCAGGAACAAACGAGCAGTACTTC,CASSQSPVAGTNEQYF
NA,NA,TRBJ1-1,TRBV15,TGTGCCACCAGCAGAGCCAATTCCGGGGGTAACACTGAAGCTTTCTTT,CATSRANSGGNTEAFF
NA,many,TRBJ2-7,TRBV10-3,TGTGCCATCAGTGATCCCGGGACTTCCAGCTACGAGCAGTACTTC,CAISDPGTSSYEQYF
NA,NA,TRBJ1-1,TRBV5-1,TGCGCCAGCAGCTCGGTGGATGGCAGGGTGAACACTGAAGCTTTCTTT,CASSSVDGRVNTEAFF
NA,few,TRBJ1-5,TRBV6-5,TGTGCCAGCAGTGAAAGGGACGGTCAGCCCCAGCATTTT,CASSERDGQPQHF
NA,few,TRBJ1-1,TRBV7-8,TGTGCCAGCAGCCCCTTGATTGGGAACACTGAAGCTTTCTTT,CASSPLIGNTEAFF
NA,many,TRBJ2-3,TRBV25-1,TGTGCCAGCAGTGAAGGGGGGAGGCCGTACACAGATACGCAGTATTTT,CASSEGGRPYTDTQYF
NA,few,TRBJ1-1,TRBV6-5,TGTGCCAGCAGTGCCAGTTACACTTCGAACACTGAAGCTTTCTTT,CASSASYTSNTEAFF
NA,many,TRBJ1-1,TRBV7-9,TGTGCCAGCAGCTTAGGGGGTGAGGCAGAAGCTTTCTTT,CASSLGGEAEAFF
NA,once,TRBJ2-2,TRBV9,TGTGCCAGCAGCGTAGAGGCTAGCCCCGGGGAGCTGTTTTTT,CASSVEASPGELFF
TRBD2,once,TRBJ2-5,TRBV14,TGTCCCAGCAGCCTAGCGGGGGCCCAAGAGACCCAGTACTTC,CPSSLAGAQETQYF
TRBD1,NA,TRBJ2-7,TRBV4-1,TGCGCCAGCAGCCAAGACAGGGGGATGGACGAGCAGTACTTC,CASSQDRGMDEQYF
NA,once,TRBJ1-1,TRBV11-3,TGTGCCAGCAGCTTTGGGGGGGGATCGGCGAACACTGAAGCTTTCTTT,CASSFGGGSANTEAFF
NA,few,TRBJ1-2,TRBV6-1,TGTGCCAGAAGGGAAGCGTATGGCTACACCTTC,CARREAYGYTF
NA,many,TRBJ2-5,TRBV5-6,TGTGCCAGCAGCTTGGCGCAGCTACAAGAGACCCAGTACTTC,CASSLAQLQETQYF
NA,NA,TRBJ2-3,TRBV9,TGTGCCAGCAGCTCGGGACACCAAAGCACAGATACGCAGTATTTT,CASSSGHQSTDTQYF
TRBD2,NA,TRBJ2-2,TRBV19,TGTGCCAGTAGTATGGGACTAGCGGACAACACCGGGGAGCTGTTTTTT,CASSMGLADNTGELFF
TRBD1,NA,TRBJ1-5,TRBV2,TGTGCCAGCAGTGAGGACAGGGCCCCGGACCAGCCCCAGCATTTT,CASSEDRAPDQPQHF
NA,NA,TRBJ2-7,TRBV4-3,TGCGCCAGCAGCCAAGGAGGGTTTTCGAACGAGCAGTACTTC,CASSQGGFSNEQYF
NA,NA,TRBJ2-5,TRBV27,TGTGCCAGCGCCCCCGAGCGTAGTTTAATGGCAGAGACCCAGTACTTC,CASAPERSLMAETQYF
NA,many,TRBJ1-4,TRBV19,TGTGCCAGTAAACCTTCAGGATGGAATGAAAAACTGTTTTTT,CASKPSGWNEKLFF
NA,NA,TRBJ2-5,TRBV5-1,TGCGCCAGCAGCTTGGCCATGGAGCGGCAAGAGACCCAGTACTTC,CASSLAMERQETQYF
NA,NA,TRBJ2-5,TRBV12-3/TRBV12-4,TGTGCCAGCAGTCCGATGGGTTTGGAGGGGGAGAACGAGGAGACCCAGTACTTC,CASSPMGLEGENEETQYF
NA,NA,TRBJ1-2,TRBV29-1,TGCAGCGTTGACGATGCGGCCGACTATGGCTACACCTTC,CSVDDAADYGYTF
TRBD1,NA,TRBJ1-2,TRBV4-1,TGCGCCAGCAGCCAAGAGGGGACAGAGAACTATGGCTACACCTTC,CASSQEGTENYGYTF
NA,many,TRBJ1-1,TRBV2,TGTGCCAGCACCTCCCGCGGGGATGGCAACACTGAAGCTTTCTTT,CASTSRGDGNTEAFF
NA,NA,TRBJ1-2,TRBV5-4,TGTGCCAGCAGCTTGGGGGGGCAGAACTATGGCTACACCTTC,CASSLGGQNYGYTF
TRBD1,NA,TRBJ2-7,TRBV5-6,TGTGCCAGCAGCCCGACAGGGGGAACGGCCATTTACGAGCAGTACTTC,CASSPTGGTAIYEQYF
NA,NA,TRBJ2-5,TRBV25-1,TGTGCCAGCCCCTTTTGGTCTGTTACACAAGAGACCCAGTACTTC,CASPFWSVTQETQYF
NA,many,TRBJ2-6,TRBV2,TGTGCCAGCAGTGAAGCCCAGGAGGCCAACGTCCTGACTTTC,CASSEAQEANVLTF
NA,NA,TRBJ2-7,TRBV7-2,TGCGCCAGCAGCCAAGATCTGGGCTCCGAGCAGTACTTC,CASSQDLGSEQYF
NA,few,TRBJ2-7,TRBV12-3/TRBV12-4,TGTGCCAGCAGTCTGGGCCGGAGAGAGCAGTACTTC,CASSLGRREQYF
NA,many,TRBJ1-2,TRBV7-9,TGTGCCAGCACCCCCCGTCCGGACACAAAGCCCTATGGCTACACCTTC,CASTPRPDTKPYGYTF